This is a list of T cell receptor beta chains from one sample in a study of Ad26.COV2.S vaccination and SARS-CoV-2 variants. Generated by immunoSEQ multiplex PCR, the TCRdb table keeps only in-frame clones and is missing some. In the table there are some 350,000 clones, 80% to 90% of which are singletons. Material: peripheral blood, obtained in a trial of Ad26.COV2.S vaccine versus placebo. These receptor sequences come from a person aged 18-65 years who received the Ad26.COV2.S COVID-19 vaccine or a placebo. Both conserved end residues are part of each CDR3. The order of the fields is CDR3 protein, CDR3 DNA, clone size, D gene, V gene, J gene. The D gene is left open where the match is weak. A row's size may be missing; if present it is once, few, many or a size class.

CDR3 protein: CASSNMNTEAFF
CDR3 DNA: TGTGCCAGCAGCAACATGAACACTGAAGCTTTCTTT
clone size: many
D gene: NA
V gene: TRBV7-9
J gene: TRBJ1-1

CDR3 protein: CASSGQWRTDTQYF
CDR3 DNA: TGTGCCAGCAGTGGACAGTGGAGGACAGATACGCAGTATTTT
clone size: NA
D gene: NA
V gene: TRBV2
J gene: TRBJ2-3

CDR3 protein: CASSYRAPPQFF
CDR3 DNA: TGTGCCAGCAGTTACAGAGCTCCTCCCCAGTTCTTC
clone size: NA
D gene: NA
V gene: TRBV6-2/TRBV6-3
J gene: TRBJ2-1

CDR3 protein: CASSEDGIYGYTF
CDR3 DNA: TGTGCCAGCAGTGAAGACGGAATCTATGGCTACACCTTC
clone size: NA
D gene: NA
V gene: TRBV6-1
J gene: TRBJ1-2

CDR3 protein: CASYSRDRVNNEQFF
CDR3 DNA: TGCGCCAGTTATTCCCGGGACAGGGTAAACAATGAGCAGTTCTTC
clone size: NA
D gene: TRBD1
V gene: TRBV5-1
J gene: TRBJ2-1

CDR3 protein: CASSAWGRVDTQYF
CDR3 DNA: TGTGCCAGCAGCGCGTGGGGGCGCGTAGATACGCAGTATTTT
clone size: NA
D gene: NA
V gene: TRBV9
J gene: TRBJ2-3

CDR3 protein: CAWSVRGGTDTQYF
CDR3 DNA: TGTGCCTGGAGTGTACGTGGGGGCACAGATACGCAGTATTTT
clone size: NA
D gene: NA
V gene: TRBV30
J gene: TRBJ2-3

CDR3 protein: CASSNLPAREAHEQYF
CDR3 DNA: TGTGCCAGCAGCAATCTCCCGGCGAGGGAAGCCCACGAGCAGTACTTC
clone size: NA
D gene: NA
V gene: TRBV28
J gene: TRBJ2-7

CDR3 protein: CASTPGEHYNEQFF
CDR3 DNA: TGTGCCAGCACCCCTGGGGAACACTACAATGAGCAGTTCTTC
clone size: NA
D gene: NA
V gene: TRBV28
J gene: TRBJ2-1

CDR3 protein: CASRPQGISNQPQHF
CDR3 DNA: TGTGCCAGCAGACCACAGGGAATTAGCAATCAGCCCCAGCATTTT
clone size: once
D gene: NA
V gene: TRBV28
J gene: TRBJ1-5

CDR3 protein: CASRSLAGLTGELFF
CDR3 DNA: TGTGCCAGCCGCAGTCTAGCGGGACTTACCGGGGAGCTGTTTTTT
clone size: NA
D gene: TRBD2
V gene: TRBV11-2
J gene: TRBJ2-2

CDR3 protein: CASSAQGLVNQPQHF
CDR3 DNA: TGTGCCAGCAGTGCTCAGGGTTTGGTTAATCAGCCCCAGCATTTT
clone size: NA
D gene: NA
V gene: TRBV2
J gene: TRBJ1-5

CDR3 protein: CASSQQNSLAGDYEQYF
CDR3 DNA: TGTGCCAGCTCCCAACAGAATTCCCTAGCGGGGGACTACGAGCAGTACTTC
clone size: NA
D gene: TRBD2
V gene: TRBV18
J gene: TRBJ2-7

CDR3 protein: CASSKDREETQYF
CDR3 DNA: TGTGCCAGCTCAAAGGACAGGGAAGAGACCCAGTACTTC
clone size: NA
D gene: TRBD1
V gene: TRBV18
J gene: TRBJ2-5

CDR3 protein: CASSQVRGNSNQPQHF
CDR3 DNA: TGCGCCAGCAGCCAGGTACGGGGTAATAGCAATCAGCCCCAGCATTTT
clone size: once
D gene: NA
V gene: TRBV4-1
J gene: TRBJ1-5

CDR3 protein: CASVFVNRGIYGYTF
CDR3 DNA: TGTGCCAGTGTTTTCGTTAACAGGGGAATCTATGGCTACACCTTC
clone size: NA
D gene: TRBD1
V gene: TRBV19
J gene: TRBJ1-2

CDR3 protein: CASSLAGSLNTEAFF
CDR3 DNA: TGCGCCAGCAGCCTGGCCGGCAGTTTGAACACTGAAGCTTTCTTT
clone size: NA
D gene: NA
V gene: TRBV5-1
J gene: TRBJ1-1

CDR3 protein: CASSQGWQGTVPQHF
CDR3 DNA: TGTGCCAGCAGCCAAGGGTGGCAGGGGACTGTGCCCCAGCATTTT
clone size: NA
D gene: NA
V gene: TRBV3-1/TRBV3-2
J gene: TRBJ1-5

CDR3 protein: CASSRDRANTEAFF
CDR3 DNA: TGCGCCAGCAGCAGGGACAGGGCGAACACTGAAGCTTTCTTT
clone size: NA
D gene: TRBD1
V gene: TRBV5-1
J gene: TRBJ1-1

CDR3 protein: CASSSTVLSSGGYEQYF
CDR3 DNA: TGTGCCAGCAGCTCGACGGTCCTCAGCAGCGGGGGCTACGAGCAGTACTTC
clone size: few
D gene: TRBD2
V gene: TRBV2
J gene: TRBJ2-7

CDR3 protein: CASSFSGANVLTF
CDR3 DNA: TGTGCCAGCAGCTTCTCTGGGGCCAACGTCCTGACTTTC
clone size: NA
D gene: NA
V gene: TRBV7-8
J gene: TRBJ2-6

CDR3 protein: CASSVARGGSDTEAFF
CDR3 DNA: TGTGCCAGCAGCGTAGCTAGGGGGGGTAGTGACACTGAAGCTTTCTTT
clone size: NA
D gene: NA
V gene: TRBV9
J gene: TRBJ1-1

CDR3 protein: CASSFASPYEQYF
CDR3 DNA: TGCGCCAGCAGCTTTGCTAGCCCCTACGAGCAGTACTTC
clone size: NA
D gene: NA
V gene: TRBV5-1
J gene: TRBJ2-7

CDR3 protein: CATSRGTNPIYGYTF
CDR3 DNA: TGTGCCACCAGCAGAGGGACTAATCCCATCTATGGCTACACCTTC
clone size: NA
D gene: NA
V gene: TRBV15
J gene: TRBJ1-2

CDR3 protein: CASSAITGVDEQFF
CDR3 DNA: TGTGCCAGCAGTGCTATAACGGGAGTAGATGAGCAGTTCTTC
clone size: NA
D gene: NA
V gene: TRBV6-4
J gene: TRBJ2-1

CDR3 protein: CASSLGNNEQFF
CDR3 DNA: TGTGCCAGCAGCTTAGGGAACAATGAGCAGTTCTTC
clone size: NA
D gene: NA
V gene: TRBV7-8
J gene: TRBJ2-1